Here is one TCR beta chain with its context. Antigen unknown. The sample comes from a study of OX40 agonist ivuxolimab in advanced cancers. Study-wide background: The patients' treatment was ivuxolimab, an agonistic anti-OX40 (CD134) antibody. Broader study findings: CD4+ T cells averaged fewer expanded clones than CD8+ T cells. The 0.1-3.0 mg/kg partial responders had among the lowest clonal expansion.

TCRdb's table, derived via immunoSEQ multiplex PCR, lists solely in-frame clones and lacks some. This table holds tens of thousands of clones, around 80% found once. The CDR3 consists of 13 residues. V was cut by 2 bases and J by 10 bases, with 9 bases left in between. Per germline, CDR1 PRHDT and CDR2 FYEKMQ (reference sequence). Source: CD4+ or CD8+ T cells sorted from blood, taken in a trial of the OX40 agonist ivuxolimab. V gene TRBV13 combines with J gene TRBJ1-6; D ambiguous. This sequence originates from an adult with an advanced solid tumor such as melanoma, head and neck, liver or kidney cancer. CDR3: CASSLSFPSPLHF. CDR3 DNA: TGTGCCAGCAGCTTATCATTTCCCTCACCCCTCCACTTT.